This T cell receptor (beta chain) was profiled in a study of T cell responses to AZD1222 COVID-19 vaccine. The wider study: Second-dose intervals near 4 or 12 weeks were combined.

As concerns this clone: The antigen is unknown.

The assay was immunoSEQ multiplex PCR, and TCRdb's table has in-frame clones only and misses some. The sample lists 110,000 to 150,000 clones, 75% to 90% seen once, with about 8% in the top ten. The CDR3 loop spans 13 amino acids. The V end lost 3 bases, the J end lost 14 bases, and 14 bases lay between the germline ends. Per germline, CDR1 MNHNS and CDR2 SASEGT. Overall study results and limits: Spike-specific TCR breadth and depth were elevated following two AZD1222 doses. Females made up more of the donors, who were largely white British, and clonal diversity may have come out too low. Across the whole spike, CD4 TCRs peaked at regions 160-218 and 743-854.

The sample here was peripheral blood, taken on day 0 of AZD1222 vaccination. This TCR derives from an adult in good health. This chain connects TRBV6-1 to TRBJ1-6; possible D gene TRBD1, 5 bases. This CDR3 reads CASSDRGPLSLHF. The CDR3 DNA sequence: TGTGCCAGCAGTGACCGGGGCCCCTTGTCCCTCCACTTT.